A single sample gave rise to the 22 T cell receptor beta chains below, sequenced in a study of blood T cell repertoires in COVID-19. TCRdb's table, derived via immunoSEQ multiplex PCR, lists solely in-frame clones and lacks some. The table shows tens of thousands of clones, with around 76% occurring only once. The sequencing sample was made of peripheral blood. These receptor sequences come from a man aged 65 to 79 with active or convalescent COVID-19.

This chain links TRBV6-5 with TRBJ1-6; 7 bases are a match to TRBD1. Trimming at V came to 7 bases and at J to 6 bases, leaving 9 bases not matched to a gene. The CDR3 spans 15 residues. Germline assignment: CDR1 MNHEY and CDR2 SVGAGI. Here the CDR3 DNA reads TGTGCCAGCACAGAGGTACAGGGGTTTAATTCACCCCTCCACTTT. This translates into CASTEVQGFNSPLHF.

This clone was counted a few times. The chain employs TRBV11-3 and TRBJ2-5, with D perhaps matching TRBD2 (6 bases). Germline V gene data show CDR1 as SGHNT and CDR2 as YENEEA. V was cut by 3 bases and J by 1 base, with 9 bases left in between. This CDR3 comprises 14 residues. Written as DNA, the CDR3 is TGTGCCAGCAGCTTGGGCGGGGCCCAAGAGACCCAGTACTTC. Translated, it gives CASSLGGAQETQYF.

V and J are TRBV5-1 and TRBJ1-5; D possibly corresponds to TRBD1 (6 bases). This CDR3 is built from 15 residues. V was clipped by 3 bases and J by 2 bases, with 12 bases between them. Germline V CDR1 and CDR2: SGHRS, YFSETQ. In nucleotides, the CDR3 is TGCGCCAGCAGCTACGGGGGGCAGGGCAATCAGCCCCAGCATTTT. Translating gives CASSYGGQGNQPQHF. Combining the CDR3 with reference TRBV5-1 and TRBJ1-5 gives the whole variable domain KAGVTQTPRYLIKTRGQQVTLSCSPISGHRSVSWYQQTPGQGLQFLFEYFSETQRNKGNFPGRFSGRQFSNSRSEMNVSTLELGDSALYLCASSYGGQGNQPQHFGDGTRLSIL.

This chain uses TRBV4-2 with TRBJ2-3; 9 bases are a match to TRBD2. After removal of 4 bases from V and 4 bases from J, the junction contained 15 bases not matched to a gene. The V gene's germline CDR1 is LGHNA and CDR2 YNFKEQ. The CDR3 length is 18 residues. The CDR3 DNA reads TGTGCCAGCAGCCTCAACCTCGTCGCGGGGGGGCGGGCAGATACGCAGTATTTT. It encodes CASSLNLVAGGRADTQYF.

CDR3 sequence: CASSLGPDRGLGQPQHF. As DNA, the CDR3 is TGTGCCAGCAGCTTGGGGCCGGACAGGGGGCTCGGTCAGCCCCAGCATTTT. The rearrangement joins TRBV5-4 to TRBJ1-5; 11 bases line up with TRBD1. Trimming at V came to 0 bases and at J to 6 bases, leaving 8 bases not matched to a gene. The CDR3 consists of 17 residues. From germline, CDR1 is SGHNT and CDR2 YYREEE (reference sequence). Based on the CDR3 plus reference TRBV5-4 and TRBJ1-5, the full variable domain is ETGVTQSPTHLIKTRGQQVTLRCSSQSGHNTVSWYQQALGQGPQFIFQYYREEENGRGNFPPRFSGLQFPNYSSELNVNALELDDSALYLCASSLGPDRGLGQPQHFGDGTRLSIL.

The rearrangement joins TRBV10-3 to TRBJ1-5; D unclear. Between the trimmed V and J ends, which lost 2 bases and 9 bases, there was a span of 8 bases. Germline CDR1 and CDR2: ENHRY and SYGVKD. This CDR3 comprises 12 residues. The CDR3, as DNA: TGTGCCATCAGTGAGCCCTCGTTGCCCCAGCATTTT. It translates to CAISEPSLPQHF.

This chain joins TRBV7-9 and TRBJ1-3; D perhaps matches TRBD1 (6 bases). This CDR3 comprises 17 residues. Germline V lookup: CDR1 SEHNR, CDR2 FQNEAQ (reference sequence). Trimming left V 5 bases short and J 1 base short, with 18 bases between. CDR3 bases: TGTGCCAGCAGCCAGTATCAGGGGTCGGTGTCTGGAAACACCATATATTTT. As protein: CASSQYQGSVSGNTIYF.

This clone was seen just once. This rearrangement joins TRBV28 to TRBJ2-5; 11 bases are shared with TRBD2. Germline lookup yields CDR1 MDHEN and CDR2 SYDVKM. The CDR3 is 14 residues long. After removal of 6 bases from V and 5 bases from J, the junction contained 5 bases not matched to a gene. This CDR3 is CASSYSGGAETQYF. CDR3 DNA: TGTGCCAGCAGCTATAGCGGGGGGGCGGAGACCCAGTACTTC.

The CDR3 coding sequence is TGTGCCAGCAGAGACAGGGGGCGCGATCAGCCCCAGCATTTT. Translation: CASRDRGRDQPQHF. This chain links TRBV6-5 with TRBJ1-5; 10 bases agree with TRBD1. V lost 6 bases, J lost 5 bases, and 4 bases stayed unmatched. The CDR3 has 14 amino acids. The germline V gene encodes CDR1 MNHEY and CDR2 SVGAGI.

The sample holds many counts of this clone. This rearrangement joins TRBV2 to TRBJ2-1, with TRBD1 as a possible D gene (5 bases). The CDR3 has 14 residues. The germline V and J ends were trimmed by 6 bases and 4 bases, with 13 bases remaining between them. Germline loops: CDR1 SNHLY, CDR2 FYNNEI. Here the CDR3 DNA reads TGTGCCAGCAGGGACCAGGGCTTATACAATGAGCAGTTCTTC. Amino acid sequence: CASRDQGLYNEQFF. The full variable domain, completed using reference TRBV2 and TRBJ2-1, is EPEVTQTPSHQVTQMGQEVILRCVPISNHLYFYWYRQILGQKVEFLVSFYNNEISEKSEIFDDQFSVERPDGSNFTLKIRSTKLEDSAMYFCASRDQGLYNEQFFGPGTRLTVL.

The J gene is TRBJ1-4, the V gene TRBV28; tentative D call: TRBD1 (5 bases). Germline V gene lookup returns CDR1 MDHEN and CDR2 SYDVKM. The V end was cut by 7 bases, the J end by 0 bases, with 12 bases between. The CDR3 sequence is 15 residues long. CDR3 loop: CASNGGGATNEKLFF. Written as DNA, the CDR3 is TGTGCCAGCAACGGCGGGGGGGCAACTAATGAAAAACTGTTTTTT.

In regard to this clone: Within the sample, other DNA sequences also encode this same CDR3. CDR3 DNA: TGTGCCTGGAGTGGGGGGGGCTCGGATACGCAGTATTTT. It is translated as CAWSGGGSDTQYF. The rearrangement links TRBV30 to TRBJ2-3; D might be TRBD2 (7 bases). The CDR3 has 13 residues. Trimming removed 1 base from V and 6 bases from J, with 11 bases in between. Germline values: CDR1 GTSNPN, CDR2 SVGIG (reference sequence).

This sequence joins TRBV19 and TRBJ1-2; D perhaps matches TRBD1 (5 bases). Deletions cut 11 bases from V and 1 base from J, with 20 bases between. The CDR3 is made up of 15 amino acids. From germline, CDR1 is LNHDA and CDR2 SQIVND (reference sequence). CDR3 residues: CASATSGGLNYGYTF. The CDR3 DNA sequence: TGTGCCTCCGCTACTTCCGGGGGTCTTAACTATGGCTACACCTTC.

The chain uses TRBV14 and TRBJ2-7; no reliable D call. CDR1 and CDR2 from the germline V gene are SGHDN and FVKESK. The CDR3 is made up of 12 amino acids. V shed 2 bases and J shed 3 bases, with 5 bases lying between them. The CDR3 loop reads CASSQSGYEQYF. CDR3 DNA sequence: TGTGCCAGCAGCCAATCCGGCTACGAGCAGTACTTC.

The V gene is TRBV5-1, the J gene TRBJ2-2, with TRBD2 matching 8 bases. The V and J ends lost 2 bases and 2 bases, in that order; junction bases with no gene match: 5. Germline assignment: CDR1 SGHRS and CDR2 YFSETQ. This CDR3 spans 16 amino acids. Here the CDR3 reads CASSLTSGGNTGELFF. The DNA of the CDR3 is TGCGCCAGCAGCTTAACCAGCGGGGGAAACACCGGGGAGCTGTTTTTT.

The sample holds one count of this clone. CDR3 in amino acids: CASSRDDREGQPQHF. The CDR3 bases are TGCGCCAGCAGCCGAGATGACAGGGAAGGTCAGCCCCAGCATTTT. The chain carries TRBV4-1 and TRBJ1-5; 7 bases match TRBD1. Germline values: CDR1 MGHRA, CDR2 YSYEKL. After removal of 4 bases from V and 6 bases from J, the junction contained 9 bases not matched to a gene. The CDR3 runs to 15 residues.

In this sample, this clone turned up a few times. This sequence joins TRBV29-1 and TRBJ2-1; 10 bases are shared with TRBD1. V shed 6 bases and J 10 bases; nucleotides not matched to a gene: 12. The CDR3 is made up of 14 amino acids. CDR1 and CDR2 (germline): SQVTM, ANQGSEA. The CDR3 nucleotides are TGCAGCGTGGATGGGGACAGGGGTCCTTTAGAGCAGTTCTTC. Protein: CSVDGDRGPLEQFF.

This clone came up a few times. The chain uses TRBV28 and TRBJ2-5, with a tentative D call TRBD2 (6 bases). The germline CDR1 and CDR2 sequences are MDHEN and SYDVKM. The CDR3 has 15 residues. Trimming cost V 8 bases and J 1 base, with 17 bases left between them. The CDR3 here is CASRPGGTSQETQYF. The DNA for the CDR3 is TGTGCCAGCCGCCCCGGGGGTACGAGCCAAGAGACCCAGTACTTC.

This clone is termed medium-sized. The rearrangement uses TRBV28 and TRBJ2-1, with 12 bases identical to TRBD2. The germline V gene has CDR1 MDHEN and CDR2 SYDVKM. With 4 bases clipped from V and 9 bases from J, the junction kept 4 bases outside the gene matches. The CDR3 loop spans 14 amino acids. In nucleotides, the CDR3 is TGTGCCAGCAGTTGGACTAGCGGGGTGATTGAGCAGTTCTTC. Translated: CASSWTSGVIEQFF.

In DNA, the CDR3 is TGTGCCAGCAGTGAAAGGGGGTATAGCACAGATACGCAGTATTTT. It yields the protein CASSERGYSTDTQYF. The V and J genes are TRBV6-1 and TRBJ2-3; a possible D gene is TRBD1 (6 bases). The CDR3 extends over 15 amino acids. V was trimmed by 2 bases and J by 0 bases, leaving 9 bases between them. CDR1 is MNHNS, CDR2 SASEGT, per germline.

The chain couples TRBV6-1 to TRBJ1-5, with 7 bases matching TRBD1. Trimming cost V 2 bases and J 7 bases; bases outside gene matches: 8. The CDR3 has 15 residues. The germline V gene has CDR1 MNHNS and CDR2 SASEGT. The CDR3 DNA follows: TGTGCCAGCAGTGAACGGGAGGGGGCGAGGCAGCCCCAGCATTTT. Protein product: CASSEREGARQPQHF.

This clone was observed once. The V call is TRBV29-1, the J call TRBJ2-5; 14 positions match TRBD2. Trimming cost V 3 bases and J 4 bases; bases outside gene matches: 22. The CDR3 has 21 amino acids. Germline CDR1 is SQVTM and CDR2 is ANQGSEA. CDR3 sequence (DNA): TGCAGCGTTGATTTACGGCATGATGGGACTAGCGGGGGAGAAACGATAGAGACCCAGTACTTC. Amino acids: CSVDLRHDGTSGGETIETQYF.